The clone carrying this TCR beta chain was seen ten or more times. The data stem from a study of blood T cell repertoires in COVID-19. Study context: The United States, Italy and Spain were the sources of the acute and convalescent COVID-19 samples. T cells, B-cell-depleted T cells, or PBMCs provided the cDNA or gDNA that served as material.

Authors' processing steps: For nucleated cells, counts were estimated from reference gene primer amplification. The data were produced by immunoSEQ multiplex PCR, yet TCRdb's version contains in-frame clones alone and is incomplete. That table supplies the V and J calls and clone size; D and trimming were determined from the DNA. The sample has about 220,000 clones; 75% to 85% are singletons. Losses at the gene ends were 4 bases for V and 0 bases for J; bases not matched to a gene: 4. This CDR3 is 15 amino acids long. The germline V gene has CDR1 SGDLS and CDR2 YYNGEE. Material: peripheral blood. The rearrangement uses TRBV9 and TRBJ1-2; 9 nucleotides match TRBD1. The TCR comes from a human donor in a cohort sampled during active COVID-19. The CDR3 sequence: CASSLGQGANYGYTF. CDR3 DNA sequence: TGTGCCAGCAGCCTGGGACAGGGAGCTAACTATGGCTACACCTTC.